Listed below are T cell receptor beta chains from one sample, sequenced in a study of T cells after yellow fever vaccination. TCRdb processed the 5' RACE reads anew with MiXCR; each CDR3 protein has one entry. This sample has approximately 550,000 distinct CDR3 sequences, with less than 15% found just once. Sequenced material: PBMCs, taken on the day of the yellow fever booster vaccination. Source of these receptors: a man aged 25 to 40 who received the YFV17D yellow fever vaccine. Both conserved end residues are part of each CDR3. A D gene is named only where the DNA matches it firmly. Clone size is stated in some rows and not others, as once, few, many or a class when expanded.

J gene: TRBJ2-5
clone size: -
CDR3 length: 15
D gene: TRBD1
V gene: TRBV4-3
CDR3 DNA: TGCGCCAGCAGCCAAGCGTGGGACAGAGGAGAGACCCAGTACTTC
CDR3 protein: CASSQAWDRGETQYF

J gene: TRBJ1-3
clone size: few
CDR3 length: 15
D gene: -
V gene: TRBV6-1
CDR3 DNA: TGTGCCAGCAGGAATGGGCGGTTCTCTGGAAACACCATATATTTT
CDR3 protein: CASRNGRFSGNTIYF

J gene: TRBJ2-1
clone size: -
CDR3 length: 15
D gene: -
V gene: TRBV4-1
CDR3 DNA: TGCGCCAGCAGCCAAGCTCGAGAGGGCTACAATGAGCAGTTCTTC
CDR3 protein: CASSQAREGYNEQFF

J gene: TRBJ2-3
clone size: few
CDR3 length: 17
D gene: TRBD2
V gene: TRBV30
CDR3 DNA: TGTGCCTGGAGAGGGACTAGCGGGACTACTAGCACAGATACGCAGTATTTT
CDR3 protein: CAWRGTSGTTSTDTQYF

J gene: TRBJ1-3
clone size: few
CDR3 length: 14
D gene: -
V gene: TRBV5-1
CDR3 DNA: TGCGCCAGCAGCAAGACAAACTCTGGAAACACCATATATTTT
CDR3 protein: CASSKTNSGNTIYF

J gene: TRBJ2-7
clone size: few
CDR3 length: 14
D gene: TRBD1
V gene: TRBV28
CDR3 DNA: TGTGCCAGCAGTTTTCTGGGGACAGTCTACGAGCAGTACTTC
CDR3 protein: CASSFLGTVYEQYF

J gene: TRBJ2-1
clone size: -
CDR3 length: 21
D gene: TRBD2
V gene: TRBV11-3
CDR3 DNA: TGTGCCAGCAGCTTATGGTCCAGCCCCCAGGCTAGCGGGAGGGCCAGAAATGAGCAGTTCTTC
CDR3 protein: CASSLWSSPQASGRARNEQFF

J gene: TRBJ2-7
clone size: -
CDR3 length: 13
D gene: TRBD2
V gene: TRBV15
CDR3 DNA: TGTGCCACCCGGACTAGCGGGGACTACGAGCAGTACTTC
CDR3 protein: CATRTSGDYEQYF

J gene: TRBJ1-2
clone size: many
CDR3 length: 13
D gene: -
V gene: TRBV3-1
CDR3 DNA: TGTGCCAGCAGCCAAAATTTTAACTATGGCTACACCTTC
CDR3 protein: CASSQNFNYGYTF

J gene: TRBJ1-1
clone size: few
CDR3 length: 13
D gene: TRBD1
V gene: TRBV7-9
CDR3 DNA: TGTGCCAGCAGCTCTTCAGGGGGTCTTGAAGCTTTCTTT
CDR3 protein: CASSSSGGLEAFF

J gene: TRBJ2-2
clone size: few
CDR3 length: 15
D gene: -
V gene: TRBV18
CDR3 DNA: TGTGCCAGCTCACCGAGCAGGGAGGTCACCGGGGAGCTGTTTTTT
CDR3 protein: CASSPSREVTGELFF

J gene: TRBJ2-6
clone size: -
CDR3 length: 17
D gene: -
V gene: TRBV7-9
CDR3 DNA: TGTGCCAGCAGCTTAGGACCAGGGCCCTCTGGGGCCAACGTCCTGACTTTC
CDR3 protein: CASSLGPGPSGANVLTF

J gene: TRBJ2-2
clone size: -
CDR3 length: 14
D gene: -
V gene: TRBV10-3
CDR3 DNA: TGTGCCATCAGTGATTCTACTAGCCCCGGGGAGCTGTTTTTT
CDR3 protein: CAISDSTSPGELFF

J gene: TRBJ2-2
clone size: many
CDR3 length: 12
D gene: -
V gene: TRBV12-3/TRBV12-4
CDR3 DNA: TGTGCCAGCAGTCTGAGGGGCGGGGAGCTGTTTTTT
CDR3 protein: CASSLRGGELFF

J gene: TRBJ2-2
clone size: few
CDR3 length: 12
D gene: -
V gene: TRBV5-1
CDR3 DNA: TGCGCCAGCAGCTTACACGCCGGGGAGCTGTTTTTT
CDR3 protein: CASSLHAGELFF